This entry lists 26 T cell receptor beta chains sequenced from one sample in a study of T-cell reconstitution after alpha-beta-depleted transplantation in children. Researchers prepared the TCRbeta library using unique molecular identifiers, the study reports. TCRdb used MiXCR to reprocess the PCR reads, holding one entry per CDR3 protein. The sample yields about 1,000,000 distinct CDR3 sequences, 25% to 30% seen once. The specimen comprised PBMCs, mostly from graft donor cells, sampled 360 days after TCRalphabeta/CD19-depleted stem cell transplant. Receptors originate from a boy in the first two years of life who had a stem cell transplant for SCID, so the T cells may come from the graft donor.

The V gene is TRBV12-3 or TRBV12-4, the J gene TRBJ1-5, with D tentatively TRBD1 (5 bases). V lost 1 base and J lost 0, with 16 bases in between. The CDR3 consists of 18 residues. CDR3 sequence reads: CASSLVPLTVYSNQPQHF. In DNA, the CDR3 is TGTGCCAGCAGTTTAGTCCCCCTGACAGTTTATAGCAATCAGCCCCAGCATTTT.

J is TRBJ1-1 and V is TRBV5-4, with D perhaps TRBD1 (6 bases). This CDR3 has 17 residues. Germline CDR1 and CDR2: SGHNT and YYREEE (reference sequence). V dropped 1 base and J dropped 1 base, with 17 bases sitting between them. This CDR3 reads CASSLLQGAMWNTEAFF. The CDR3 bases are TGTGCCAGCAGCTTGTTACAGGGAGCGATGTGGAACACTGAAGCTTTCTTT.

This clonotype came up many times. Here the CDR3 DNA reads TGCGCCAGCAGCTTGTTGCCACACAGGGTGATGGCTTTCTTT. Translated, it gives CASSLLPHRVMAFF. The chain uses TRBV5-1 and TRBJ1-1; possible D gene TRBD1, 6 bases. The CDR3 has 14 amino acids. In germline, CDR1 is SGHRS, CDR2 YFSETQ. Trimming cost V 1 base and J 11 bases, with 18 bases left between them.

This clonotype appeared once. The chain is built from TRBV12-5 and TRBJ2-3, with D maybe TRBD1 (6 bases). With 8 bases removed from V and 4 bases from J, the gap between germline ends came to 13 bases. The CDR3 loop spans 13 amino acids. The germline V gene has CDR1 LGHNT and CDR2 FRNRAP. The chain's CDR3 is CASTGRYADTQYF. In DNA, the CDR3 is TGTGCTAGTACAGGGCGGTATGCAGATACGCAGTATTTT.

The chain uses TRBV5-5 and TRBJ1-5, with D uncertain. The CDR3 loop spans 14 amino acids. V lost 1 base, J lost 4 bases, and 9 bases lay in between. Germline V gives CDR1 SGHKS, CDR2 YYEKEE (reference sequence). The CDR3 reads CASSLHEFNQPQHF. Here the CDR3 DNA reads TGTGCCAGCAGCTTGCACGAGTTTAATCAGCCCCAGCATTTT.

The V gene is TRBV2, the J gene TRBJ2-3, with TRBD2 identical over 8 bases. CDR3 size: 16 residues. V trimming: 4 bases; J trimming: 2 bases; junction bases outside the gene matches: 8. From germline, CDR1 is SNHLY and CDR2 FYNNEI. The CDR3 nucleotides read TGTGCCAGCAGTGCCCGCGGGGGGTGGAACACAGATACGCAGTATTTT. It encodes CASSARGGWNTDTQYF.

The genes are TRBV4-1 and TRBJ2-2; D is undetermined. The V gene's germline CDR1 is MGHRA and CDR2 YSYEKL. Trimming cost V 1 base and J 2 bases, with 17 bases left between them. The CDR3 is 18 residues long. The CDR3 DNA reads TGCGCCAGCAGCCAAGGTGGCTTAACCGCTTTAAACACCGGGGAGCTGTTTTTT. Protein sequence: CASSQGGLTALNTGELFF.

V is TRBV30 and J is TRBJ2-1, with no clear D. Germline values: CDR1 GTSNPN, CDR2 SVGIG (reference sequence). The CDR3 is made up of 12 amino acids. V was cut by 1 base and J by 8 bases, with 9 bases left in between. The CDR3 is CAWSAQVDEQFF. The CDR3 nucleotides read TGTGCCTGGAGTGCCCAGGTCGATGAGCAGTTCTTC. Full variable domain (rest looked up from reference TRBV30 and TRBJ2-1): SQTIHQWPATLVQPVGSPLSLECTVEGTSNPNLYWYRQAAGRGLQLLFYSVGIGQISSEVPQNLSASRPQDRQFILSSKKLLLSDSGFYLCAWSAQVDEQFFGPGTRLTVL.

The CDR3 spells CASSLGTRKETQYF. CDR3 nucleotide sequence: TGTGCCAGCAGTTTAGGAACCAGAAAAGAGACCCAGTACTTC. The gene calls are TRBV12-3 or TRBV12-4 and TRBJ2-5; D gene unclear. V lost 1 base, J lost 3 bases, and 9 bases lay in between. The CDR3 consists of 14 residues.

This clonotype turned up a few times. This chain links TRBV20-1 with TRBJ2-3; weak D call: TRBD2 (6 bases). The ends were cut back, 5 bases at V and 4 bases at J, with 19 bases in the middle. Germline loops: CDR1 DFQATT, CDR2 SNEGSKA (reference sequence). This CDR3 comprises 15 residues. The CDR3 protein is CSAPKATSLPDTQYF. The DNA for the CDR3 is TGCAGTGCTCCAAAGGCAACTAGCCTTCCAGATACGCAGTATTTT.

This sequence joins TRBV20-1 and TRBJ2-7; D gene unclear. CDR3 length equals 12 residues. Germline CDR1 and CDR2: DFQATT and SNEGSKA (reference sequence). V was cut by 3 bases and J by 2 bases, with 8 bases left in between. CDR3 sequence: CSASTRTYEQYF. CDR3 DNA: TGCAGTGCTAGTACCCGAACCTACGAGCAGTACTTC.

This clonotype has just a few counts. This sequence joins TRBV20-1 and TRBJ1-5; TRBD1 matches 9 bases. With 5 bases clipped from V and 4 bases from J, the junction kept 6 bases outside the gene matches. Per the germline V gene, CDR1 is DFQATT and CDR2 is SNEGSKA (reference sequence). The CDR3 sequence is 14 residues long. The CDR3: CSAVRDRVNQPQHF. The CDR3 DNA reads as TGCAGTGCTGTCCGGGACAGGGTAAATCAGCCCCAGCATTTT.

The V and J genes are TRBV6-1 and TRBJ2-2, with D perhaps TRBD1 (6 bases). V lost 6 bases, J lost 7 bases, and 15 bases lay in between. The germline CDR1 and CDR2 sequences are MNHNS and SASEGT. This CDR3 contains 14 residues. The CDR3 nucleotides are TGTGCCAGCAGCAACAGGGAGCCAGGCGGGGAGCTGTTTTTT. Its protein product is CASSNREPGGELFF.

This clonotype occurred a few times. The chain carries TRBV7-9 and TRBJ1-1; D gene ambiguous. Germline CDR1 SEHNR, CDR2 FQNEAQ (reference sequence). The V gene lost 7 bases and the J gene lost 5 bases, with 20 bases spanning the gap. The length of the CDR3 is 15 residues. DNA for the CDR3: TGTGCCAGCACCCTCTCTCCCGGGCCGGGAACTGAAGCTTTCTTT. The encoded protein is CASTLSPGPGTEAFF.

The rearrangement links TRBV13 to TRBJ2-3; possible D gene TRBD1, 5 bases. Germline values: CDR1 PRHDT, CDR2 FYEKMQ (reference sequence). The CDR3 is made up of 17 amino acids. Trimming shortened V by 0 bases and J by 1 base, and 14 bases separated the two germline ends. The CDR3 is CASSLGSGDSRTDTQYF. In DNA, the CDR3 is TGTGCCAGCAGCTTAGGATCGGGTGACAGCCGCACAGATACGCAGTATTTT. The full variable domain, rest sourced from reference TRBV13 and TRBJ2-3, is AAGVIQSPRHLIKEKRETATLKCYPIPRHDTVYWYQQGPGQDPQFLISFYEKMQSDKGSIPDRFSAQQFSDYHSELNMSSLELGDSALYFCASSLGSGDSRTDTQYFGPGTRLTVL.

The chain links TRBV12-5 to TRBJ1-1; TRBD1 aligns across 8 bases. The CDR3 loop spans 13 amino acids. Germline values: CDR1 LGHNT, CDR2 FRNRAP. The V gene end was trimmed by 7 bases and the J gene end by 10 bases; junction bases not matched to a gene: 11. The CDR3 bases are TGTGCTAGTGCCCCGACGGACAGGGCACTAGCTTTCTTT. It encodes CASAPTDRALAFF. Filled out from reference TRBV12-5 and TRBJ1-1, the complete variable domain reads DARVTQTPRHKVTEMGQEVTMRCQPILGHNTVFWYRQTMMQGLELLAYFRNRAPLDDSGMPKDRFSAEMPDATLATLKIQPSEPRDSAVYFCASAPTDRALAFFGQGTRLTVV.

This clonotype was observed a handful of times. The chain is built from TRBV20-1 and TRBJ2-3; maybe TRBD2 (5 bases). Germline CDR1 is DFQATT and CDR2 is SNEGSKA (reference sequence). This CDR3 is 11 amino acids long. Trimming removed 6 bases at V and 8 bases at J, with 12 bases between. The CDR3 is CSASPGGTQYF. The CDR3 coding sequence is TGCAGTGCCTCGCCAGGAGGTACGCAGTATTTT.

Only a few counts were recorded for this clonotype. The chain combines TRBV20-1 with TRBJ2-2, with TRBD2 matching 7 bases. From germline, CDR1 is DFQATT and CDR2 SNEGSKA (reference sequence). The CDR3 runs 17 residues. With 2 bases clipped from V and 0 bases from J, the junction kept 9 bases outside the gene matches. CDR3 sequence reads: CSARPLGGGTNTGELFF. In nucleotides, the CDR3 is TGCAGTGCTAGACCCTTGGGGGGAGGGACGAACACCGGGGAGCTGTTTTTT.

This clonotype appeared a few times. V is TRBV6-5 and J is TRBJ1-3; D unclear. Germline CDR1 MNHEY, CDR2 SVGAGI. The CDR3 has 17 residues. Deletions cut 0 bases from V and 0 bases from J, with 12 bases between. This chain's CDR3 is CASSYSGRRASGNTIYF. The CDR3 nucleotides read TGTGCCAGCAGTTACTCGGGCCGGAGAGCCTCTGGAAACACCATATATTTT.

This clonotype was recorded a few times. In nucleotides, the CDR3 is TGTGCCAGCAGCTTGGGGACTAGGCTCAATGAGCAGTTCTTC. This sequence encodes CASSLGTRLNEQFF. The genes are TRBV7-3 and TRBJ2-1; TRBD2 matches at 8 bases. V shed 3 bases, J shed 6 bases, and the junction held 4 bases outside the gene matches. Per germline, CDR1 SGHTA and CDR2 FQGTGA. The CDR3 contains 14 residues.

The CDR3 loop is CASIPSGGLETQYF. The CDR3 DNA is TGTGCCAGCATCCCTAGCGGGGGGCTAGAGACCCAGTACTTC. The chain combines TRBV9 with TRBJ2-5, with 11 nucleotides matching TRBD2. From germline, CDR1 is SGDLS and CDR2 YYNGEE. V trimming: 6 bases; J trimming: 4 bases; junction bases outside the gene matches: 5. This CDR3 has 14 amino acids. Full variable domain (rest looked up from reference TRBV9 and TRBJ2-5): DSGVTQTPKHLITATGQRVTLRCSPRSGDLSVYWYQQSLDQGLQFLIQYYNGEERAKGNILERFSAQQFPDLHSELNLSSLELGDSALYFCASIPSGGLETQYFGPGTRLLVL.

This clonotype has just a few counts. CDR3 in amino acids: CASSPPLGTESSYNEQFF. The DNA of the CDR3 is TGTGCCAGCAGCCCGCCCTTAGGGACAGAGAGCTCCTACAATGAGCAGTTCTTC. V and J are TRBV11-1 and TRBJ2-1; 7 nucleotides align to TRBD1. V lost 5 bases, J lost 0 bases, and 13 bases stayed unmatched. The CDR3 contains 18 residues. Germline CDR1 SGHAT, CDR2 FQDESV (reference sequence).

CDR3 bases: TGCGCCAGCAGCTTGGATACCGGGACAGTCAATTCACCCCTCCACTTT. It yields the protein CASSLDTGTVNSPLHF. The chain carries TRBV5-1 and TRBJ1-6, with TRBD1 matching 7 bases. Germline CDR1 and CDR2: SGHRS and YFSETQ. V shed 0 bases and J 7 bases; nucleotides not matched to a gene: 7. The CDR3 runs to 16 residues.

This clonotype was recorded many times. This chain uses TRBV27 with TRBJ2-1; 7 positions agree with TRBD1. J lost 7 bases, V lost 10 bases, and 7 bases had no gene match. The CDR3 is 12 amino acids. Germline-derived CDR1 and CDR2 are MNHEY and SMNVEV (reference sequence). CDR3 bases: TGTGCCACGTCGACAGGGTGGAATGAGCAGTTCTTC. It codes for CATSTGWNEQFF.

This rearrangement joins TRBV7-9 to TRBJ2-3; no definite D call. The V and J ends lost 5 bases and 5 bases respectively, with 14 bases between them. The germline CDR1 and CDR2 sequences are SEHNR and FQNEAQ (reference sequence). This CDR3 has 14 amino acids. CDR3: CASSPNRGGDTQYF. The CDR3, as DNA: TGTGCCAGCAGCCCTAACCGTGGTGGAGATACGCAGTATTTT.

This clonotype was seen more than once but under ten times. The chain uses TRBV4-1 and TRBJ2-5; no clear D gene. The germline V and J ends were trimmed by 1 base and 2 bases, with 8 bases remaining between them. CDR1 and CDR2 (germline): MGHRA, YSYEKL. This CDR3 is 14 amino acids long. CDR3 bases: TGCGCCAGCAGCCAAGGGGTCCTACAAGAGACCCAGTACTTC. This gives the protein CASSQGVLQETQYF.